One and the same sample provided the 27 T cell receptor beta chains below, sequenced in a study of cytomegalovirus exposure and HLA in healthy donors. Primers: 60 Vbeta forward and 13 Jbeta reverse. The repertoire was sequenced with immunoSEQ multiplex PCR; TCRdb's copy has only in-frame clones and lacks some. The sample records roughly 100,000 clones, 65% to 75% being singletons. The sample taken for sequencing was PBMCs. These receptors were obtained from a man aged 35 to 55 in good health and CMV-seropositive.

The DNA for the CDR3 is TGTGCCACCAGCAGAGATAACAGAATAAATCAGCCCCAGCATTTT. It is translated as CATSRDNRINQPQHF. This rearrangement joins TRBV15 to TRBJ1-5; D gene ambiguous. V lost 0 bases to trimming and J lost 4 bases, with 10 bases between them. The CDR3 has 15 amino acids. Germline V gene data show CDR1 as LNHNV and CDR2 as YYDKDF (reference sequence).

The rearrangement links TRBV28 to TRBJ1-4, with 7 nucleotides matching TRBD1. V trimming: 4 bases; J trimming: 4 bases; junction bases outside the gene matches: 9. CDR3 length: 16 residues. The V gene's germline CDR1 is MDHEN and CDR2 SYDVKM. The CDR3 nucleotides read TGTGCCAGCAGTTCTAAGTACAGGGGTTATAATGAAAAACTGTTTTTT. Protein product: CASSSKYRGYNEKLFF.

The chain has TRBV5-1 and TRBJ2-5; TRBD2 might be the D (7 bases). The germline V and J ends were trimmed by 0 bases and 1 base, with 10 bases remaining between them. The CDR3 sequence is 15 residues long. Germline V gene data show CDR1 as SGHRS and CDR2 as YFSETQ. CDR3 amino acids: CASSLGGGSQETQYF. The CDR3 coding sequence is TGCGCCAGCAGCTTGGGGGGGGGCAGCCAAGAGACCCAGTACTTC.

V and J are TRBV2 and TRBJ2-4; a weak D match, TRBD2 (6 bases). The CDR3 is 12 amino acids. Between the trimmed V and J ends, which lost 7 bases and 4 bases, there was a span of 8 bases. Germline V CDR1 and CDR2: SNHLY, FYNNEI. CDR3 sequence reads: CASIGGKNIQYF. CDR3 DNA: TGTGCCAGCATCGGGGGTAAAAACATTCAGTACTTC. The whole variable domain, remainder taken from reference TRBV2 and TRBJ2-4, is EPEVTQTPSHQVTQMGQEVILRCVPISNHLYFYWYRQILGQKVEFLVSFYNNEISEKSEIFDDQFSVERPDGSNFTLKIRSTKLEDSAMYFCASIGGKNIQYFGAGTRLSVL.

V gene TRBV7-3 combines with J gene TRBJ2-5; weak D call: TRBD1 (7 bases). CDR1 is SGHTA, CDR2 FQGTGA, per germline. This CDR3 contains 14 residues. Trimming removed 5 bases from V and 5 bases from J, with 15 bases in between. The CDR3 loop reads CASSLQGGGETQYF. The CDR3 DNA is TGTGCCAGCAGCCTCCAGGGGGGTGGGGAGACCCAGTACTTC.

The chain recombines TRBV7-9 with TRBJ2-7; TRBD1 matches at 7 bases. CDR1 SEHNR and CDR2 FQNEAQ come from the germline V gene (reference sequence). The CDR3 spans 15 residues. J gave up 4 bases and V 0 bases, and 6 bases lay outside the gene matches. CDR3 amino acids: CASSLALGGSYEQYF. In DNA, the CDR3 is TGTGCCAGCAGCTTAGCTTTAGGGGGCTCATACGAGCAGTACTTC.

The chain has TRBV28 and TRBJ2-3; TRBD1 agrees at 8 bases. The V and J ends lost 5 bases and 5 bases, in that order; junction bases with no gene match: 6. CDR3 length equals 14 residues. Germline CDR1 is MDHEN and CDR2 is SYDVKM. The CDR3 bases are TGTGCCAGCAGTCCGACAGGGGAACGAGATACGCAGTATTTT. It encodes CASSPTGERDTQYF.

The chain uses TRBV5-1 and TRBJ2-7; weak D call: TRBD2 (6 bases). Germline CDR1 SGHRS, CDR2 YFSETQ. This CDR3 has 14 residues. V was shortened by 4 bases and J by 5 bases, with 16 bases between the two germline ends. The CDR3 DNA follows: TGCGCCAGCAGCACCATCCGGGACTTACACGAGCAGTACGTC. Amino acid sequence: CASSTIRDLHEQYV.

The chain is built from TRBV11-3 and TRBJ2-1; 7 nucleotides match TRBD2. Losses at the gene ends were 1 base for V and 10 bases for J; bases not matched to a gene: 13. The CDR3 consists of 16 residues. Germline CDR1 is SGHNT and CDR2 is YENEEA. CDR3 protein: CASSLVGGREGREQFF. CDR3 coding DNA: TGTGCCAGCAGCTTAGTGGGTGGGAGGGAAGGTAGGGAGCAGTTCTTC.

The chain uses TRBV19 and TRBJ1-1, with 8 bases identical to TRBD1. The germline CDR1 and CDR2 sequences are LNHDA and SQIVND (reference sequence). J lost 4 bases, V lost 1 base, and 5 bases had no gene match. The CDR3 is 15 residues long. The DNA for the CDR3 is TGTGCCAGTAGTATAGGGGCAGGGGGCTTCACTGAAGCTTTCTTT. Encoded protein: CASSIGAGGFTEAFF.

The chain combines TRBV27 with TRBJ2-1; 8 positions agree with TRBD2. The CDR3 is made up of 14 amino acids. Germline-derived CDR1 and CDR2 are MNHEY and SMNVEV (reference sequence). V lost 5 bases and J lost 10; bases outside the gene matches: 10. CDR3 DNA: TGTGCCAGCAGTCGGCCGGGACTAGTGAACGAGCAGTTCTTC. It translates to CASSRPGLVNEQFF.

As for this clone: The DNA is omitted, as the CDR3 cannot be located on it reliably, and the CDR3 follows TCRdb's listing. The J gene is TRBJ2-7, the V gene TRBV14; TRBD1 was called by the table and not checked on the DNA. CDR1 is SGHDN, CDR2 FVKESK, per germline. The CDR3 length equals 11 residues, ends included. The chain's CDR3 is CASSFGQGTYF.

V usage is TRBV30 and J usage is TRBJ1-2, with 10 bases lining up with TRBD1. Trimming removed 1 base from V and 0 bases from J; junction bases left unmatched: 8. CDR1 GTSNPN and CDR2 SVGIG come from the germline V gene (reference sequence). The CDR3 length is 17 residues. CDR3 protein: CAWSALGQGRPNYGYTF. CDR3 in DNA: TGTGCCTGGAGTGCTCTGGGACAGGGGCGACCTAACTATGGCTACACCTTC.

The chain links TRBV4-3 to TRBJ1-2; 11 nucleotides agree with TRBD1. Per germline, CDR1 LGHNA and CDR2 YSLEER. The CDR3 has 18 residues. The V gene end was trimmed by 0 bases and the J gene end by 1 base; junction bases not matched to a gene: 7. DNA of the CDR3: TGCGCCAGCAGCCAAGATCCCTGGGACAGGGGGTTTAACTATGGCTACACCTTC. It encodes CASSQDPWDRGFNYGYTF.

The rearrangement uses TRBV19 and TRBJ2-7; D not certain. CDR3 length: 13 amino acids. Trimming cost V 1 base and J 5 bases, with 9 bases left between them. Germline-derived CDR1 and CDR2 are LNHDA and SQIVND (reference sequence). CDR3 residues: CASSIALENEQYF. CDR3 coding DNA: TGTGCCAGTAGTATAGCGTTGGAGAACGAGCAGTACTTC.

The CDR3, as DNA: TGTGCCAGTAGTCCCCGAGGAGGAGCGAACTATGGCTACACCTTC. It is translated as CASSPRGGANYGYTF. The chain recombines TRBV19 with TRBJ1-2; no reliable D call. The CDR3 spans 15 residues. V shed 5 bases and J shed 2 bases, with 15 bases lying between them. Germline V CDR1 and CDR2: LNHDA, SQIVND (reference sequence).

V and J are TRBV2 and TRBJ1-5; D is possibly TRBD1 (5 bases). The V gene's germline CDR1 is SNHLY and CDR2 FYNNEI. V was pared by 6 bases and J by 3 bases, with 12 bases between. The CDR3 is 14 residues long. CDR3 protein: CASRPRVPNQPQHF. In DNA, the CDR3 is TGTGCCAGCAGACCCAGGGTCCCCAATCAGCCCCAGCATTTT.

The chain uses TRBV5-4 and TRBJ2-7; 9 bases are a match to TRBD2. V was pared by 4 bases and J by 0 bases, with 11 bases of the junction left unmatched. The CDR3 runs 17 residues. In germline, CDR1 is SGHNT, CDR2 YYREEE (reference sequence). DNA for the CDR3: TGTGCCAGCAGCCTACTGGGTGGTAGCGGGAGCTCCTACGAGCAGTACTTC. Its protein product is CASSLLGGSGSSYEQYF.

V usage is TRBV4-1 and J usage is TRBJ2-7; TRBD2 agrees at 10 bases. CDR3 length equals 16 residues. The germline gives CDR1 MGHRA, CDR2 YSYEKL. V shed 0 bases, J shed 6 bases, and the junction held 8 bases outside the gene matches. The CDR3 reads CASSQDWPSGRFEQYF. DNA of the CDR3: TGCGCCAGCAGCCAAGATTGGCCTAGCGGGAGATTCGAGCAGTACTTC.

This clone was seen a handful of times. The chain carries TRBV21-1 and TRBJ1-5; the table's D gene call, TRBD1, was not cross checked with the DNA. TRBV21-1 is a pseudogene segment. The CDR3 extends over 15 amino acids. Written as DNA, the CDR3 is TGTGCCATCATACCTAAACAGGGGGCCAATCAGCCCCAGCATTTT. Translation: CAIIPKQGANQPQHF.

The CDR3 sequence is CASSYSGGEDYTF. CDR3 sequence (DNA): TGTGCCAGCAGTTACTCGGGAGGGGAGGACTACACCTTC. The J gene is TRBJ1-2, the V gene TRBV6-5; perhaps TRBD1 as D (5 bases). Looked up from germline, CDR1 is MNHEY and CDR2 is SVGAGI. With 0 bases removed from V and 10 bases from J, the gap between germline ends came to 12 bases. This CDR3 spans 13 amino acids.

The chain employs TRBV6-5 and TRBJ2-7; 8 bases map to TRBD1. Germline CDR1 is MNHEY and CDR2 is SVGAGI. CDR3 size: 14 residues. V lost 5 bases, J lost 0 bases, and 3 bases stayed unmatched. The CDR3: CASSDTGGSYEQYV. For the CDR3, the DNA is TGTGCCAGCAGTGATACAGGGGGCTCCTACGAGCAGTACGTC.

The rearrangement uses TRBV29-1 and TRBJ2-7, with D hard to call. Germline V CDR1 and CDR2: SQVTM, ANQGSEA. The CDR3 length is 13 residues. V lost 5 bases to trimming and J lost 0 bases, with 11 bases between them. CDR3 coding DNA: TGCAGCGTTCGTAGCCCCAACTCCTACGAGCAGTACTTC. Protein product: CSVRSPNSYEQYF.

Details on this clone: The identical CDR3 is also encoded by other nucleotide sequences in the sample. This chain's CDR3 is CASSQDRGETQYF. The CDR3 region has the DNA TGTGCCAGCAGCCAAGATCGGGGGGAGACCCAGTACTTC. The rearrangement links TRBV4-2 to TRBJ2-5; D may be TRBD2 (6 bases). The CDR3 is made up of 13 amino acids. Deletions cut 0 bases from V and 5 bases from J, with 7 bases between. Germline V gene sequence: CDR1 LGHNA, CDR2 YNFKEQ.

The J gene is TRBJ2-5, the V gene TRBV27; D perhaps matches TRBD1 (5 bases). From germline, CDR1 is MNHEY and CDR2 SMNVEV (reference sequence). The CDR3 is 15 residues long. Trimming pared 3 bases from V and 5 bases from J, leaving 16 bases between. Here the CDR3 DNA reads TGTGCCAGCAGTTTCCGGCAGGGTAAAGGGGAGACCCAGTACTTC. Protein: CASSFRQGKGETQYF.

J is TRBJ2-7 and V is TRBV30; 8 nucleotides align to TRBD1. Germline CDR1 reads GTSNPN; CDR2 reads SVGIG (reference sequence). With V trimmed by 1 base and J by 7 bases, 9 bases remained unmatched. The CDR3 contains 14 residues. The CDR3 DNA sequence: TGTGCCTGGAGTGCCCCCGGGACAGGTTTGGAGCAGTACTTC. It encodes CAWSAPGTGLEQYF.

The rearrangement joins TRBV18 to TRBJ2-3, with D maybe TRBD1 (6 bases). This CDR3 has 15 residues. The germline V gene encodes CDR1 KGHSH and CDR2 LQKENI. Deletions cut 3 bases from V and 2 bases from J, with 12 bases between. CDR3: CASSPGTRDTDTQYF. The CDR3, as DNA: TGTGCCAGCTCACCCGGGACAAGAGACACAGATACGCAGTATTTT. Drawing the rest from reference TRBV18 and TRBJ2-3, the complete variable domain is NAGVMQNPRHLVRRRGQEARLRCSPMKGHSHVYWYRQLPEEGLKFMVYLQKENIIDESGMPKERFSAEFPKEGPSILRIQQVVRGDSAAYFCASSPGTRDTDTQYFGPGTRLTVL.